A selection of T cell receptor beta chains follows, all from one sample in a study of shared clonotypes between healthy human individuals. Profiled with immunoSEQ multiplex PCR; TCRdb holds only in-frame clones, not every one. The repertoire holds about 870,000 clones, with 92% as singletons. The sample consisted of naive CD8+ T cells sorted from blood. Every receptor here comes from a man aged 30-40 years in good health. Both conserved end residues are part of each CDR3. Each record gives: CDR3 protein, V gene, J gene.

cdr3_aa: CASSSGSGRETQYF; v_call: TRBV7-9; j_call: TRBJ2-5
cdr3_aa: CASNPGGRTEAFF; v_call: TRBV4-1; j_call: TRBJ1-1
cdr3_aa: CATSRVIFRQGGHDEQFF; v_call: TRBV15; j_call: TRBJ2-1
cdr3_aa: CASISGDRDVQPQHF; v_call: TRBV19; j_call: TRBJ1-5
cdr3_aa: CASRPTPAGNTEAFF; v_call: TRBV5-4; j_call: TRBJ1-1
cdr3_aa: CASSSLGQGASYEQYF; v_call: TRBV6-6; j_call: TRBJ2-7
cdr3_aa: CSAAGEYEQYF; v_call: TRBV20-1; j_call: TRBJ2-7
cdr3_aa: CASSPLIRVDEQFF; v_call: TRBV18; j_call: TRBJ2-1
cdr3_aa: CASSDTGASLTYEQYF; v_call: TRBV2; j_call: TRBJ2-7
cdr3_aa: CASSLTAGGGSYNEQFF; v_call: TRBV5-4; j_call: TRBJ2-1
cdr3_aa: CASSVATSGAKNIQYF; v_call: TRBV6-1; j_call: TRBJ2-4
cdr3_aa: CASSRYSNEQFF; v_call: TRBV18; j_call: TRBJ2-1
cdr3_aa: CSVEGRGTNEKLFF; v_call: TRBV29-1; j_call: TRBJ1-4
cdr3_aa: CASSNGGTEAFF; v_call: TRBV6-1; j_call: TRBJ1-1
cdr3_aa: CASSQVGDWSYNEQFF; v_call: TRBV4-1; j_call: TRBJ2-1
cdr3_aa: CASSSTDSNQPQHF; v_call: TRBV5-5; j_call: TRBJ1-5
cdr3_aa: CATTYTSNTGELFF; v_call: TRBV28; j_call: TRBJ2-2
cdr3_aa: CATSRTSGSSGELFF; v_call: TRBV15; j_call: TRBJ2-2
cdr3_aa: CASSLNSYYEQYF; v_call: TRBV7-8; j_call: TRBJ2-7
cdr3_aa: CASSATGTSEETQYF; v_call: TRBV5-4; j_call: .
cdr3_aa: CASSPSSGYTVYEQYF; v_call: TRBV5-4; j_call: TRBJ2-7
cdr3_aa: CASSQTTGTFDEQYF; v_call: TRBV4-1; j_call: TRBJ2-7
cdr3_aa: CASSRFKGTSTDTQYF; v_call: TRBV28; j_call: TRBJ2-3
cdr3_aa: CASSLRGANTEAFF; v_call: TRBV7-9; j_call: TRBJ1-1
cdr3_aa: CASSINAGRDYEQYF; v_call: TRBV9; j_call: TRBJ2-7
cdr3_aa: CASSQDYRGETQYF; v_call: TRBV4-3; j_call: TRBJ2-5
cdr3_aa: CASSYSFEQFF; v_call: TRBV6-5; j_call: TRBJ2-1
cdr3_aa: CASSFGGSGSETQYF; v_call: TRBV13; j_call: TRBJ2-5
cdr3_aa: CSARTGNEQYF; v_call: TRBV20-1; j_call: TRBJ2-7
cdr3_aa: CASSLPGTGVYEQYF; v_call: TRBV5-1; j_call: TRBJ2-7
cdr3_aa: CASSLTSGKLNEQYF; v_call: TRBV27; j_call: TRBJ2-7
cdr3_aa: CASSPNRGANQPQHF; v_call: TRBV27; j_call: TRBJ1-5
cdr3_aa: CASTGTSGRNSYEQYF; v_call: TRBV28; j_call: TRBJ2-7
cdr3_aa: CASSSHWTGYNEQFF; v_call: TRBV6-6; j_call: TRBJ2-1
cdr3_aa: CASAIRIGSSYEQYF; v_call: TRBV2; j_call: TRBJ2-7
cdr3_aa: CASSYWGGPSGANEQFF; v_call: TRBV11-2; j_call: TRBJ2-1
cdr3_aa: CASSYQAGGVDEQYF; v_call: TRBV6-6; j_call: TRBJ2-7